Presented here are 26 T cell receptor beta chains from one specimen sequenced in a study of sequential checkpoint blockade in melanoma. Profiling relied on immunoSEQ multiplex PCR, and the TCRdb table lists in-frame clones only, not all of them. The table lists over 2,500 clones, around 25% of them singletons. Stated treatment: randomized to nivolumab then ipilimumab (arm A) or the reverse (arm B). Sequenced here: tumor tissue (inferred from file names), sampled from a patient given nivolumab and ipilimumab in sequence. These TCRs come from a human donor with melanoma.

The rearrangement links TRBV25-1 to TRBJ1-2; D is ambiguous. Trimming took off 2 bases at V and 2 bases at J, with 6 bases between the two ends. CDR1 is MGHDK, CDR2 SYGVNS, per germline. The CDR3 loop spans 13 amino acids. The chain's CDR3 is CASSESSNYGYTF. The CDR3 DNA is TGTGCCAGCAGTGAAAGTTCCAACTATGGCTACACCTTC.

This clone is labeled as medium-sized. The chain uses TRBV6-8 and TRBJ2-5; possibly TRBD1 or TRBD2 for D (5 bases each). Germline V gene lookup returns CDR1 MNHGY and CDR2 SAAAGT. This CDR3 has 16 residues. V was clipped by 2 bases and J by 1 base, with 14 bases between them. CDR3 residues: CASSYGHRGSQETQYF. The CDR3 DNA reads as TGTGCCAGCAGTTACGGACATCGGGGCTCCCAAGAGACCCAGTACTTC.

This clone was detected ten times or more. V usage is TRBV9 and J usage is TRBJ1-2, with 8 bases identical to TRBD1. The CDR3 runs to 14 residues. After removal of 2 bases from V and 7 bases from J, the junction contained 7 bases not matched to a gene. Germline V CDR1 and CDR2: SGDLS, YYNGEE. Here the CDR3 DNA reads TGTGCCAGCAGCGTTTCAGGGGGCCCGGCTGGCTACACCTTC. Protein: CASSVSGGPAGYTF.

CDR3: CASAGNWNQPQHF. CDR3 coding DNA: TGTGCCAGTGCAGGGAATTGGAATCAGCCCCAGCATTTT. The rearrangement uses TRBV19 and TRBJ1-5; tentatively, D is TRBD1 (5 bases). V was shortened by 8 bases and J by 4 bases, with 12 bases between the two germline ends. The germline gives CDR1 LNHDA, CDR2 SQIVND (reference sequence). CDR3 length: 13 amino acids.

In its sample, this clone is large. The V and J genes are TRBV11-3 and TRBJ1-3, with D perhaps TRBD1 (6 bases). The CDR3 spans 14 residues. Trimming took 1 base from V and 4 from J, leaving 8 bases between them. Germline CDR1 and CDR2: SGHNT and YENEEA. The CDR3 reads CASSLGGLGNTIYF. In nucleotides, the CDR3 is TGTGCCAGCAGCTTAGGGGGGCTCGGAAACACCATATATTTT.

CDR3 loop: CASSWRPLGSTEAFF. The CDR3 nucleotides read TGTGCCAGCAGCTGGAGACCCCTAGGGTCCACTGAAGCTTTCTTT. This chain connects TRBV14 to TRBJ1-1; no definite D call. Per the germline V gene, CDR1 is SGHDN and CDR2 is FVKESK. The ends were cut back, 5 bases at V and 4 bases at J, with 17 bases in the middle. The CDR3 runs 15 residues.

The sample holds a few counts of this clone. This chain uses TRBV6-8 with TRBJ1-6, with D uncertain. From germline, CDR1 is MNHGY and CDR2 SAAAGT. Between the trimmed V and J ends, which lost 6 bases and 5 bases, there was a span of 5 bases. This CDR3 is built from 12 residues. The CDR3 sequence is CASSGDNSPLHF. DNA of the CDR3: TGTGCCAGCAGCGGGGATAATTCACCCCTCCACTTT.

The CDR3 spells CASSYSLRAGTDTQYF. The CDR3 DNA reads as TGTGCCAGCAGTTACTCTCTCAGGGCGGGCACAGATACGCAGTATTTT. V is TRBV6-8 and J is TRBJ2-3; the D gene is possibly TRBD1 (5 bases). The V and J ends lost 0 bases and 1 base respectively, with 11 bases between them. This CDR3 is 16 amino acids long. The germline gives CDR1 MNHGY, CDR2 SAAAGT.

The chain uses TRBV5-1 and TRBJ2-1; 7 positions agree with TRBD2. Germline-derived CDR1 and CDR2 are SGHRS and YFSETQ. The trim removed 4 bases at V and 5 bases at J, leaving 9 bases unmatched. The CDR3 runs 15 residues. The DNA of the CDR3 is TGCGCCAGCAGCCCCCCCAGCGGGGAGAACAATGAGCAGTTCTTC. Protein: CASSPPSGENNEQFF.

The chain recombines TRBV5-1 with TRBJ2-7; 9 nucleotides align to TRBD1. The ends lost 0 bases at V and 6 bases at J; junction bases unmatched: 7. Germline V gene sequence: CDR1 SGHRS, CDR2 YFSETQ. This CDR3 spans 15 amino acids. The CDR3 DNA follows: TGCGCCAGCAGCTTGGACGGGACAGGGACCTCCGAGCAGTACTTC. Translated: CASSLDGTGTSEQYF.

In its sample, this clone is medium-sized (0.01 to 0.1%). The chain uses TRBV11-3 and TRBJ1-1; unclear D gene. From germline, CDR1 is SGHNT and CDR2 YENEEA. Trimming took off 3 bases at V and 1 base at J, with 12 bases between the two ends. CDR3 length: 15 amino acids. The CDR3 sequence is CASSLLQSTNTEAFF. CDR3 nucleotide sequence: TGTGCCAGCAGCTTGCTTCAGTCCACGAACACTGAAGCTTTCTTT.

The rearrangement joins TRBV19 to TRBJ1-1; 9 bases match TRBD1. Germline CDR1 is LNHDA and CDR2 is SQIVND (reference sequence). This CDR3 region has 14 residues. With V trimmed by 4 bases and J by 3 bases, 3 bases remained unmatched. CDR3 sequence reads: CASSTTGGYTEAFF. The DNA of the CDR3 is TGTGCCAGTAGTACGACAGGGGGTTACACTGAAGCTTTCTTT.

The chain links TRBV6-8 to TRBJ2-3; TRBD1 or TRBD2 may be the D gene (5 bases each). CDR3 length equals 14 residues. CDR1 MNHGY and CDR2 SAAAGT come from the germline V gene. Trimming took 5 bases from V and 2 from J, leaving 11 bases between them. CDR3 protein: CASSEGYPTDTQYF. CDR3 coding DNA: TGTGCCAGCAGTGAGGGGTATCCCACAGATACGCAGTATTTT.

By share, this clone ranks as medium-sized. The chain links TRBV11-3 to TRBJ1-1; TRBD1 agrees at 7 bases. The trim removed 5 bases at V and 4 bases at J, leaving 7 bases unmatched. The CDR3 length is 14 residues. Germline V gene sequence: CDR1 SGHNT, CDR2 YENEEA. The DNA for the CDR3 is TGTGCCAGCAGCCGCGACAGGGTAGGCACTGAAGCTTTCTTT. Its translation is CASSRDRVGTEAFF.

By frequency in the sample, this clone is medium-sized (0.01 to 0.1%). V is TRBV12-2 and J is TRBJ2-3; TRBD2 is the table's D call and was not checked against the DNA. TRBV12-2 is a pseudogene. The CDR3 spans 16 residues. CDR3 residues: CASRLGLAVKADTQYF. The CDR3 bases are TGTGCAAGTCGCTTAGGACTAGCGGTGAAGGCAGATACGCAGTATTTT.

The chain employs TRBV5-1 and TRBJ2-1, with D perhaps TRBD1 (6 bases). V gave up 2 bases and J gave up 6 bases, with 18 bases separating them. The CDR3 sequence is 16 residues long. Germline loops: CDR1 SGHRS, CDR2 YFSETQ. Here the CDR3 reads CASSFRPDSYLNEQFF. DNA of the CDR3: TGCGCCAGCAGCTTTCGTCCGGACAGTTATCTCAATGAGCAGTTCTTC.

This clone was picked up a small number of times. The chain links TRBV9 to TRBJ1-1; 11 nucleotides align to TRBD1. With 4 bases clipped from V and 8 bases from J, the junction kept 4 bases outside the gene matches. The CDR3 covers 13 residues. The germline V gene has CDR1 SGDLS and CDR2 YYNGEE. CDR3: CASSPGTGGEAFF. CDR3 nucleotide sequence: TGTGCCAGCAGCCCTGGGACAGGGGGGGAAGCTTTCTTT.

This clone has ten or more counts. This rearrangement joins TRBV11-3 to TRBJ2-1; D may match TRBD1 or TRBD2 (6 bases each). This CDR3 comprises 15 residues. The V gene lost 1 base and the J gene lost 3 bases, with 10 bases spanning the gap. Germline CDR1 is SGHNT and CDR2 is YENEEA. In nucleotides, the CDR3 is TGTGCCAGCAGCTTAGGGGGGGCCTTCTACAATGAGCAGTTCTTC. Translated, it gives CASSLGGAFYNEQFF.

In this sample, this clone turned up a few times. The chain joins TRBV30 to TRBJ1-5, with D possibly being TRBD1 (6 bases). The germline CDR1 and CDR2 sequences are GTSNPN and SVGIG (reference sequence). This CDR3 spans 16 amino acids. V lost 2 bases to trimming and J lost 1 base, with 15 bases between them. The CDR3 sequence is CAWSRAGAVSNQPQHF. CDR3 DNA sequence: TGTGCCTGGAGTAGAGCGGGGGCTGTCAGCAATCAGCCCCAGCATTTT.

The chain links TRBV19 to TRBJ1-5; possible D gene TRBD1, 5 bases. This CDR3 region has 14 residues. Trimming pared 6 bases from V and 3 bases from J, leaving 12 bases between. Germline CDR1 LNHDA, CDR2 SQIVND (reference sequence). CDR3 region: CASSSGTHNQPQHF. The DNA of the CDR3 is TGTGCCAGTAGCTCCGGGACCCACAATCAGCCCCAGCATTTT.

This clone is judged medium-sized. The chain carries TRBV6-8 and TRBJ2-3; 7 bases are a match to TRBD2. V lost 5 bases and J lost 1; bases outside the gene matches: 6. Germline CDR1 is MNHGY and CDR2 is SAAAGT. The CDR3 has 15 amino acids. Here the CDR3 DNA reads TGTGCCAGCAGTGAGTCACGGGGGGGCACAGATACGCAGTATTTT. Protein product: CASSESRGGTDTQYF.

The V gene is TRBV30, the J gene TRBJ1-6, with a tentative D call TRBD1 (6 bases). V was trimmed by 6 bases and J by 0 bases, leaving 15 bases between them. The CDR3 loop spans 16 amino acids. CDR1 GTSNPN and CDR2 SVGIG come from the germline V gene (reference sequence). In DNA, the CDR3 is TGTGCCTGTATCAGGGGAGGGAGCTCCTATAATTCACCCCTCCACTTT. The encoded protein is CACIRGGSSYNSPLHF.

CDR3 sequence: CASRRQAGNQPQHF. The CDR3 DNA reads as TGCGCCAGCAGGAGACAGGCTGGCAATCAGCCCCAGCATTTT. The chain joins TRBV10-2 to TRBJ1-5, with D possibly TRBD1 on 6 matching bases. The V end was cut by 6 bases, the J end by 2 bases, with 11 bases between. CDR1 and CDR2 from the germline V gene are WSHSY and SAAADI. The CDR3 is made up of 14 amino acids.

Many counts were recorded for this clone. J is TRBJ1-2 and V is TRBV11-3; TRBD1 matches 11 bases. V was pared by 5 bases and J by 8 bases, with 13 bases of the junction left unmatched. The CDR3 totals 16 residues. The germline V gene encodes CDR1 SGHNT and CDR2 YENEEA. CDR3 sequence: CASSVGQGVRVGGYTF. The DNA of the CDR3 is TGTGCCAGCAGCGTGGGACAGGGGGTGAGAGTTGGAGGCTACACCTTC.

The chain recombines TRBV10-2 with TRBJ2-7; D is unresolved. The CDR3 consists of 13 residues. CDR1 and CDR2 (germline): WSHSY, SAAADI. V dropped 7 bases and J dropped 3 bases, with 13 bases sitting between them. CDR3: CASTGNQRYEQYF. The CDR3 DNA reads TGCGCCAGCACGGGTAACCAGCGCTACGAGCAGTACTTC.

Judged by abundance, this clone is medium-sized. CDR3 residues: CASSFEGSGETQYF. For the CDR3, the DNA is TGTGCCAGCAGCTTCGAGGGGAGCGGAGAGACCCAGTACTTC. This rearrangement joins TRBV11-3 to TRBJ2-5, with D perhaps given as TRBD1 or TRBD2 (5 bases each). Trimming removed 3 bases at V and 4 bases at J, with 12 bases between. CDR1 is SGHNT, CDR2 YENEEA, per germline. The CDR3 is made up of 14 amino acids. Using reference TRBV11-3 and TRBJ2-5 for the parts outside the CDR3, the full variable domain is EAGVVQSPRYKIIEKKQPVAFWCNPISGHNTLYWYLQNLGQGPELLIRYENEEAVDDSQLPKDRFSAERLKGVDSTLKIQPAELGDSAVYLCASSFEGSGETQYFGPGTRLLVL.